The rows below give T cell receptor beta chains drawn from one sample of a study of CD8+CD57+ T cells in acquired aplastic anemia. Each CDR3 protein is one row after TCRdb ran MiXCR on the reads. The data show more than 150,000 distinct CDR3 sequences, under 55% seen once. The sequenced sample consisted of sorted CD4+, CD8+, or CD8+CD57+ T cells (not recorded which) from PBMCs. Receptor source: a human donor in good health. Each CDR3 is given with its conserved first and last residue. A D gene is named only where the DNA matches it firmly. Expanded clones get a size class; other rows say once, few or many, or leave the size out.

J	size	D	V	DNA	CDR3
TRBJ2-7	.	TRBD1	TRBV24-1	TGTGCCACCAGTGATTTGTCACAGGGGGAGCAGTACTTC	CATSDLSQGEQYF
TRBJ2-7	many	.	TRBV5-4	TGTGCCAGCAGCAAATCCCCAGGGATAAGCTACGAGCAGTACTTC	CASSKSPGISYEQYF
TRBJ1-2	.	.	TRBV29-1	TGCAGCGTGCCTTTAACAGGAAAAAACTATGGCTACACCTTC	CSVPLTGKNYGYTF
TRBJ2-1	.	TRBD1	TRBV11-1	TGTGCCAGCAGCCGTGGGACAGGGACCTACAATGAGCAGTTCTTC	CASSRGTGTYNEQFF
TRBJ2-3	many	.	TRBV4-1	TGCGCCAGCAGCCTGATCTTCACAGATACGCAGTATTTT	CASSLIFTDTQYF
TRBJ1-1	.	.	TRBV7-9	TGTGCCAGCAGCCCAGAAGAGGGACTCGAAGCTTTCTTT	CASSPEEGLEAFF
TRBJ2-1	.	.	TRBV10-2	TGCGCCAGCAAGGGGAGCTCCTACAATGAGCAGTTCTTC	CASKGSSYNEQFF
TRBJ1-1	.	.	TRBV29-1	TGCAGCGTTAAGGGGACATTGAACACTGAAGCTTTCTTT	CSVKGTLNTEAFF
TRBJ1-1	.	.	TRBV7-6	TGTGCCAGCAGCTTAGCGGGCAGGGTCACCGAAGCTTTCTTT	CASSLAGRVTEAFF
TRBJ2-7	.	.	TRBV24-1	TGTGCCACCAGTGATGGGGGCGTGGGGGCCCCCCCGTACGAGCAGTACTTC	CATSDGGVGAPPYEQYF
TRBJ2-1	.	TRBD2	TRBV12-3/TRBV12-4	TGTGCCAGCAGTTGGGGGACTAGCGGGAGGGGGACCTACAATGAGCAGTTCTTC	CASSWGTSGRGTYNEQFF
TRBJ1-5	.	.	TRBV2	TGTGCCAGCAGCTTACAAGAGACCCAGCATTTT	CASSLQETQHF
TRBJ2-7	.	TRBD2	TRBV5-1	TGCGCCAGCAGCTCGGTCCTAGCGGGGGTCTACGAGCAGTACTTC	CASSSVLAGVYEQYF
TRBJ1-4	many	TRBD1	TRBV19	TGTGCCAGTAGTGACCACAGGGGAACAACTAATGAAAAACTGTTTTTT	CASSDHRGTTNEKLFF
TRBJ1-6	many	.	TRBV6-1	TGTGCCAGCAGGCTGTGGAGGGATAATTCACCCCTCCACTTT	CASRLWRDNSPLHF